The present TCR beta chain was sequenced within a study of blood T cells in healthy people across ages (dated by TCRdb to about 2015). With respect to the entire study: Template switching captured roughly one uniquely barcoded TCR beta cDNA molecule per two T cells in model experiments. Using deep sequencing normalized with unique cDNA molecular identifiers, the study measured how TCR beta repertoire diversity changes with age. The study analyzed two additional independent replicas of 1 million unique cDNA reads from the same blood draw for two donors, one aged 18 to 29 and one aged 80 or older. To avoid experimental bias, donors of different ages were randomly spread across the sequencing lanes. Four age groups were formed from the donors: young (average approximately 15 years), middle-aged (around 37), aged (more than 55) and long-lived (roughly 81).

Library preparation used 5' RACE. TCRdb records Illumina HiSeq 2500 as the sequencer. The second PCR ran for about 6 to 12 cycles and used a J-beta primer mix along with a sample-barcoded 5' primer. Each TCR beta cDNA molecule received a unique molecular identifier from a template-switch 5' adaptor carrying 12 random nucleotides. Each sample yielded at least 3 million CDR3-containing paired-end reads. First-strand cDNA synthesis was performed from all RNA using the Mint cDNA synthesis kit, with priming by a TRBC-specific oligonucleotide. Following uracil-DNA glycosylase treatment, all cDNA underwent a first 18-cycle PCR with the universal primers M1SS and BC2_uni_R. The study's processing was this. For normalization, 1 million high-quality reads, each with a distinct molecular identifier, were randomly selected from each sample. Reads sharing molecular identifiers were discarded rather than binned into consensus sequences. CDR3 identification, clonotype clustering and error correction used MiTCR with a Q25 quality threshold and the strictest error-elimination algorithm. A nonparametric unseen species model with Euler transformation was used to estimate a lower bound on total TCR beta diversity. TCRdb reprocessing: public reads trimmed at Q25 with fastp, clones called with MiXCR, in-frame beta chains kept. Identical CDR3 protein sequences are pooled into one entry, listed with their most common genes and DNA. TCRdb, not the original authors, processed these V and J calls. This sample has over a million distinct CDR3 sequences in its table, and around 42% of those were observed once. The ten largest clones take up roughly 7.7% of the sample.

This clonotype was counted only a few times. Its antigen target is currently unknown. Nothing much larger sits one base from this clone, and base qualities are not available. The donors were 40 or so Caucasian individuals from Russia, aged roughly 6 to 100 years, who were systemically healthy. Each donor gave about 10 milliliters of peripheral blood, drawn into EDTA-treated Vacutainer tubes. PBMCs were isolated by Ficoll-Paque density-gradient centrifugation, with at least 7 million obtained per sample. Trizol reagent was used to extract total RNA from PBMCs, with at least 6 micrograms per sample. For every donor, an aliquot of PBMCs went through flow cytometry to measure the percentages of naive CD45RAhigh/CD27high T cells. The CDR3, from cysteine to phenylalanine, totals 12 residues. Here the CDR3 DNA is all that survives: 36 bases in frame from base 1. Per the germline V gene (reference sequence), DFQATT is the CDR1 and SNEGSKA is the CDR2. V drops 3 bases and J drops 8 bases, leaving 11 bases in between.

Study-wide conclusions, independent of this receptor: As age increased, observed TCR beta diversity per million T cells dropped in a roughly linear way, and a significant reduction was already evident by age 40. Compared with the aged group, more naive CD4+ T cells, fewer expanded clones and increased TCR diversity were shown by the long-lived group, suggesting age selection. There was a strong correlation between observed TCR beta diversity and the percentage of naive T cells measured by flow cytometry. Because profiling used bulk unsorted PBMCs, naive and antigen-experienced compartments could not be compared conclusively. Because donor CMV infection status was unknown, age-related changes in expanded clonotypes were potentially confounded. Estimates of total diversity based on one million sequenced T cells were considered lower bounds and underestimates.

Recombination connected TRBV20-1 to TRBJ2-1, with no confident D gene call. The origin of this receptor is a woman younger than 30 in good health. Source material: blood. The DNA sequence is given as TGCAGTGCTAGGGTTTCCTCCCATGAGCAGTTCTTC. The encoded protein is CSARVSSHEQFF.